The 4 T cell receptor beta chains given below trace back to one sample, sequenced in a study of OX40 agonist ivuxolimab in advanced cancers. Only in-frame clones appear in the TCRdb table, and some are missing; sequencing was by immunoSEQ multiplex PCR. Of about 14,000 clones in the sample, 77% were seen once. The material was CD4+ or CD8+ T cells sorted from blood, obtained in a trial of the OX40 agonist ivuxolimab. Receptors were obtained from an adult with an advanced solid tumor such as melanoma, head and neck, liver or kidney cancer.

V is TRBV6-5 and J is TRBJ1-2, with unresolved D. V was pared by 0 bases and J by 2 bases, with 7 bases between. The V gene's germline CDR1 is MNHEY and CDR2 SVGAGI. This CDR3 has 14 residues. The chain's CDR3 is CASSYSSRNYGYTF. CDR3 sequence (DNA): TGTGCCAGCAGTTACTCGAGCAGAAACTATGGCTACACCTTC.

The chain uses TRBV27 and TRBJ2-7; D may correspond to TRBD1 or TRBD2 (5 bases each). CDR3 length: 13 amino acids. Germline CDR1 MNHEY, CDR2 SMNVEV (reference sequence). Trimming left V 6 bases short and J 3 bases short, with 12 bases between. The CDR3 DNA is TGTGCCAGCAGGGGGGTTGGGGGCTACGAGCAGTACTTC. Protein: CASRGVGGYEQYF.

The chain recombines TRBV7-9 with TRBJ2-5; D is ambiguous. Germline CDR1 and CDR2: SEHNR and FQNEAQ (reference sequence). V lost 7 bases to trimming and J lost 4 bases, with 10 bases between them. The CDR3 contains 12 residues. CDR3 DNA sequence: TGTGCCAGCACCCACCTCGCAGAGACCCAGTACTTC. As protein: CASTHLAETQYF. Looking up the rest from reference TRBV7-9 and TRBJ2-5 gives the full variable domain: DTGVSQNPRHKITKRGQNVTFRCDPISEHNRLYWYRQTLGQGPEFLTYFQNEAQLEKSRLLSDRFSAERPKGSFSTLEIQRTEQGDSAMYLCASTHLAETQYFGPGTRLLVL.

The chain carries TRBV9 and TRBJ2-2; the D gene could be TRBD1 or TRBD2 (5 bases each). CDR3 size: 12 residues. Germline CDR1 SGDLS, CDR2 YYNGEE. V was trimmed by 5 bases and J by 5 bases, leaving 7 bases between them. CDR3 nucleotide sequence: TGTGCCAGCAGTGAGGGGACCGGGGAGCTGTTTTTT. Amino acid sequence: CASSEGTGELFF. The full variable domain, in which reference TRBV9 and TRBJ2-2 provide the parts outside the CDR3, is DSGVTQTPKHLITATGQRVTLRCSPRSGDLSVYWYQQSLDQGLQFLIQYYNGEERAKGNILERFSAQQFPDLHSELNLSSLELGDSALYFCASSEGTGELFFGEGSRLTVL.